This T cell receptor (beta chain) comes out of a study of T cells in Graves' hyperthyroidism and ophthalmopathy. Overall study context: Before treatment of any kind, peripheral blood was taken at initial diagnosis.

TCR beta CDR3 regions were amplified from RNA transcripts. The HTBI primer set was used in a first-round RT-PCR of the TCR CDR3. TCRdb re-analysed the multiplex PCR reads in MiXCR, keeping a single row per CDR3 protein. The sample lists nearly 600,000 distinct CDR3 sequences, 11% to 15% occurring once. The sample, blood from the first hyperthyroidism diagnosis, precedes any ophthalmopathy symptoms. This clonotype appeared many times. The sequence came from a woman younger than 45 with Graves' hyperthyroidism that later progressed to Graves' ophthalmopathy. Sequenced input: blood.

CDR3 protein: CASSMGRTGYEQYF. The CDR3 region has the DNA TGTGCCAGCAGCATGGGGAGGACGGGCTACGAGCAGTACTTC. V is TRBV13 and J is TRBJ2-7; TRBD2 might be the D (6 bases). Between the trimmed V and J ends, which lost 5 bases and 3 bases, there was a span of 14 bases. Germline V gives CDR1 PRHDT, CDR2 FYEKMQ (reference sequence). CDR3 length: 14 residues.